Below, 5 T cell receptor beta chains from the same sample are listed, as sequenced in a study of graft-versus-host responses after intestinal transplantation (dated by TCRdb to 2020 to 2023). What these receptors recognize is not known. The library was generated by the immunoSEQ multiplex PCR assay. Held by TCRdb, this immuneACCESS table contains in-frame sequences only and omits some clones. Under half of the omission traces to an unresolved V gene where checked; the cause of the rest is unknown. In all, the sample holds some 90,000 clones, and 80% to 95% of those were seen once. The top ten clonotypes cover about 0.3% of the sample. What the time point label conveys for this sample: cells obtained before transplantation from donor or recipient. This material consisted of unstimulated CD4+ T cells sorted from spleen or lymph node cells, taken before intestinal transplant. The receptors originated from a human donor who received an intestinal transplant.

This clone was seen a single time. The rearrangement uses TRBV7-2 and TRBJ1-5; D gene ambiguous. Germline V gives CDR1 SGHTA, CDR2 FQGNSA. Trimming removed 6 bases from V and 3 bases from J, with 9 bases in between. The CDR3 runs 13 residues. In DNA form, the CDR3 reads TGTGCCAGCAGTCACCTATACAATCAGCCCCAGCATTTT. Residues: CASSHLYNQPQHF.

The chain carries TRBV10-3 and TRBJ2-1, with a tentative D call TRBD2 (6 bases). Germline V gene data show CDR1 as ENHRY and CDR2 as SYGVKD. Trimming took off 2 bases at V and 3 bases at J, with 14 bases between the two ends. This CDR3 comprises 16 residues. CDR3 coding DNA: TGTGCCATCAGTGAGGGAACTGGGGGGATCTACAATGAGCAGTTCTTC. Translated, it gives CAISEGTGGIYNEQFF.

The chain couples TRBV11-1 to TRBJ2-1; possibly TRBD2 for D (5 bases). This CDR3 has 17 residues. Germline CDR1 reads SGHAT; CDR2 reads FQDESV (reference sequence). V was cut by 2 bases and J by 1 base, with 15 bases left in between. Here the CDR3 reads CASSLNHAGTSYNEQFF. The CDR3 bases are TGTGCCAGCAGCTTAAATCACGCGGGTACATCCTACAATGAGCAGTTCTTC.

This clone was observed once. The V and J genes are TRBV18 and TRBJ1-5; perhaps TRBD1 as D (6 bases). The CDR3 loop spans 17 amino acids. V lost 3 bases and J 0 bases, leaving 15 bases between the germline ends. CDR1 is KGHSH, CDR2 LQKENI, per germline. CDR3 nucleotides: TGTGCCAGCTCACCTATGGGGGGGCCGTATAGCAATCAGCCCCAGCATTTT. It is translated as CASSPMGGPYSNQPQHF.

This clone occurred once. V usage is TRBV25-1 and J usage is TRBJ1-4; D not certain. Trimming left V 4 bases short and J 5 bases short, with 11 bases between. This CDR3 has 14 amino acids. The germline V gene encodes CDR1 MGHDK and CDR2 SYGVNS. CDR3 DNA: TGTGCCAGCAGTGGTCGGACTTGGAATGAAAAACTGTTTTTT. The encoded protein is CASSGRTWNEKLFF.